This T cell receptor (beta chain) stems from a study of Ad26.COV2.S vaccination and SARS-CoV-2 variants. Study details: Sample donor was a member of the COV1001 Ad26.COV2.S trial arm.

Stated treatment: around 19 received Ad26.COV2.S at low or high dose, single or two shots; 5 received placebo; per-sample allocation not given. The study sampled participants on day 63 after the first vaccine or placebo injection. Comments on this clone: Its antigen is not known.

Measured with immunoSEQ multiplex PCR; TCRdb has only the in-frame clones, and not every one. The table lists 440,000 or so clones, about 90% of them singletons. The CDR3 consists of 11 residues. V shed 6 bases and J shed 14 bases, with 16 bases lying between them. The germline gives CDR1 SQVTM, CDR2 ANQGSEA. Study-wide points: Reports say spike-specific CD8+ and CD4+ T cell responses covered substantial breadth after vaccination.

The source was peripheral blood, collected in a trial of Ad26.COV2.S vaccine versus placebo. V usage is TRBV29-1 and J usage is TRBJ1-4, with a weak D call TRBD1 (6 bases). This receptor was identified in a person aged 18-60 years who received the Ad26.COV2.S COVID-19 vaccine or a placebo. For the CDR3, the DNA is TGCAGCGTGGGGGGGCCAGGGTACCTGTTTTTT. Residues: CSVGGPGYLFF.